The sequence of this T cell receptor beta chain was determined in a study of T cells after yellow fever vaccination. Study findings and constraints: It was a weaker secondary response, yet one that peaked faster, at day 5 versus 15. Re-detected after boosting: most primary clones, 96% of CD4 and 88% of CD8.

The V gene lost 5 bases and the J gene lost 5 bases, with 9 bases spanning the gap. The CDR3 has 12 residues. Germline loops: CDR1 SGHVS, CDR2 FQNEAQ. Comment on this clonotype: Its target is unknown.

MiXCR was run by TCRdb on the 5' RACE reads, yielding one entry per CDR3 protein. The top ten clones hold 36% of a sample with under 200,000 distinct CDR3 sequences, approximately 9.9% of them seen once. Here the sequenced sample was CD8+ T cells sorted from PBMCs, taken 15 days after the yellow fever booster vaccination. V gene TRBV7-8 combines with J gene TRBJ1-1; no firm D call. This sequence originates from a man aged 18 to 30 who received the YFV17D yellow fever vaccine. The CDR3 region has the DNA TGTGCCAGCAGCCCTACGGCAACTGAAGCTTTCTTT. Its translation is CASSPTATEAFF.